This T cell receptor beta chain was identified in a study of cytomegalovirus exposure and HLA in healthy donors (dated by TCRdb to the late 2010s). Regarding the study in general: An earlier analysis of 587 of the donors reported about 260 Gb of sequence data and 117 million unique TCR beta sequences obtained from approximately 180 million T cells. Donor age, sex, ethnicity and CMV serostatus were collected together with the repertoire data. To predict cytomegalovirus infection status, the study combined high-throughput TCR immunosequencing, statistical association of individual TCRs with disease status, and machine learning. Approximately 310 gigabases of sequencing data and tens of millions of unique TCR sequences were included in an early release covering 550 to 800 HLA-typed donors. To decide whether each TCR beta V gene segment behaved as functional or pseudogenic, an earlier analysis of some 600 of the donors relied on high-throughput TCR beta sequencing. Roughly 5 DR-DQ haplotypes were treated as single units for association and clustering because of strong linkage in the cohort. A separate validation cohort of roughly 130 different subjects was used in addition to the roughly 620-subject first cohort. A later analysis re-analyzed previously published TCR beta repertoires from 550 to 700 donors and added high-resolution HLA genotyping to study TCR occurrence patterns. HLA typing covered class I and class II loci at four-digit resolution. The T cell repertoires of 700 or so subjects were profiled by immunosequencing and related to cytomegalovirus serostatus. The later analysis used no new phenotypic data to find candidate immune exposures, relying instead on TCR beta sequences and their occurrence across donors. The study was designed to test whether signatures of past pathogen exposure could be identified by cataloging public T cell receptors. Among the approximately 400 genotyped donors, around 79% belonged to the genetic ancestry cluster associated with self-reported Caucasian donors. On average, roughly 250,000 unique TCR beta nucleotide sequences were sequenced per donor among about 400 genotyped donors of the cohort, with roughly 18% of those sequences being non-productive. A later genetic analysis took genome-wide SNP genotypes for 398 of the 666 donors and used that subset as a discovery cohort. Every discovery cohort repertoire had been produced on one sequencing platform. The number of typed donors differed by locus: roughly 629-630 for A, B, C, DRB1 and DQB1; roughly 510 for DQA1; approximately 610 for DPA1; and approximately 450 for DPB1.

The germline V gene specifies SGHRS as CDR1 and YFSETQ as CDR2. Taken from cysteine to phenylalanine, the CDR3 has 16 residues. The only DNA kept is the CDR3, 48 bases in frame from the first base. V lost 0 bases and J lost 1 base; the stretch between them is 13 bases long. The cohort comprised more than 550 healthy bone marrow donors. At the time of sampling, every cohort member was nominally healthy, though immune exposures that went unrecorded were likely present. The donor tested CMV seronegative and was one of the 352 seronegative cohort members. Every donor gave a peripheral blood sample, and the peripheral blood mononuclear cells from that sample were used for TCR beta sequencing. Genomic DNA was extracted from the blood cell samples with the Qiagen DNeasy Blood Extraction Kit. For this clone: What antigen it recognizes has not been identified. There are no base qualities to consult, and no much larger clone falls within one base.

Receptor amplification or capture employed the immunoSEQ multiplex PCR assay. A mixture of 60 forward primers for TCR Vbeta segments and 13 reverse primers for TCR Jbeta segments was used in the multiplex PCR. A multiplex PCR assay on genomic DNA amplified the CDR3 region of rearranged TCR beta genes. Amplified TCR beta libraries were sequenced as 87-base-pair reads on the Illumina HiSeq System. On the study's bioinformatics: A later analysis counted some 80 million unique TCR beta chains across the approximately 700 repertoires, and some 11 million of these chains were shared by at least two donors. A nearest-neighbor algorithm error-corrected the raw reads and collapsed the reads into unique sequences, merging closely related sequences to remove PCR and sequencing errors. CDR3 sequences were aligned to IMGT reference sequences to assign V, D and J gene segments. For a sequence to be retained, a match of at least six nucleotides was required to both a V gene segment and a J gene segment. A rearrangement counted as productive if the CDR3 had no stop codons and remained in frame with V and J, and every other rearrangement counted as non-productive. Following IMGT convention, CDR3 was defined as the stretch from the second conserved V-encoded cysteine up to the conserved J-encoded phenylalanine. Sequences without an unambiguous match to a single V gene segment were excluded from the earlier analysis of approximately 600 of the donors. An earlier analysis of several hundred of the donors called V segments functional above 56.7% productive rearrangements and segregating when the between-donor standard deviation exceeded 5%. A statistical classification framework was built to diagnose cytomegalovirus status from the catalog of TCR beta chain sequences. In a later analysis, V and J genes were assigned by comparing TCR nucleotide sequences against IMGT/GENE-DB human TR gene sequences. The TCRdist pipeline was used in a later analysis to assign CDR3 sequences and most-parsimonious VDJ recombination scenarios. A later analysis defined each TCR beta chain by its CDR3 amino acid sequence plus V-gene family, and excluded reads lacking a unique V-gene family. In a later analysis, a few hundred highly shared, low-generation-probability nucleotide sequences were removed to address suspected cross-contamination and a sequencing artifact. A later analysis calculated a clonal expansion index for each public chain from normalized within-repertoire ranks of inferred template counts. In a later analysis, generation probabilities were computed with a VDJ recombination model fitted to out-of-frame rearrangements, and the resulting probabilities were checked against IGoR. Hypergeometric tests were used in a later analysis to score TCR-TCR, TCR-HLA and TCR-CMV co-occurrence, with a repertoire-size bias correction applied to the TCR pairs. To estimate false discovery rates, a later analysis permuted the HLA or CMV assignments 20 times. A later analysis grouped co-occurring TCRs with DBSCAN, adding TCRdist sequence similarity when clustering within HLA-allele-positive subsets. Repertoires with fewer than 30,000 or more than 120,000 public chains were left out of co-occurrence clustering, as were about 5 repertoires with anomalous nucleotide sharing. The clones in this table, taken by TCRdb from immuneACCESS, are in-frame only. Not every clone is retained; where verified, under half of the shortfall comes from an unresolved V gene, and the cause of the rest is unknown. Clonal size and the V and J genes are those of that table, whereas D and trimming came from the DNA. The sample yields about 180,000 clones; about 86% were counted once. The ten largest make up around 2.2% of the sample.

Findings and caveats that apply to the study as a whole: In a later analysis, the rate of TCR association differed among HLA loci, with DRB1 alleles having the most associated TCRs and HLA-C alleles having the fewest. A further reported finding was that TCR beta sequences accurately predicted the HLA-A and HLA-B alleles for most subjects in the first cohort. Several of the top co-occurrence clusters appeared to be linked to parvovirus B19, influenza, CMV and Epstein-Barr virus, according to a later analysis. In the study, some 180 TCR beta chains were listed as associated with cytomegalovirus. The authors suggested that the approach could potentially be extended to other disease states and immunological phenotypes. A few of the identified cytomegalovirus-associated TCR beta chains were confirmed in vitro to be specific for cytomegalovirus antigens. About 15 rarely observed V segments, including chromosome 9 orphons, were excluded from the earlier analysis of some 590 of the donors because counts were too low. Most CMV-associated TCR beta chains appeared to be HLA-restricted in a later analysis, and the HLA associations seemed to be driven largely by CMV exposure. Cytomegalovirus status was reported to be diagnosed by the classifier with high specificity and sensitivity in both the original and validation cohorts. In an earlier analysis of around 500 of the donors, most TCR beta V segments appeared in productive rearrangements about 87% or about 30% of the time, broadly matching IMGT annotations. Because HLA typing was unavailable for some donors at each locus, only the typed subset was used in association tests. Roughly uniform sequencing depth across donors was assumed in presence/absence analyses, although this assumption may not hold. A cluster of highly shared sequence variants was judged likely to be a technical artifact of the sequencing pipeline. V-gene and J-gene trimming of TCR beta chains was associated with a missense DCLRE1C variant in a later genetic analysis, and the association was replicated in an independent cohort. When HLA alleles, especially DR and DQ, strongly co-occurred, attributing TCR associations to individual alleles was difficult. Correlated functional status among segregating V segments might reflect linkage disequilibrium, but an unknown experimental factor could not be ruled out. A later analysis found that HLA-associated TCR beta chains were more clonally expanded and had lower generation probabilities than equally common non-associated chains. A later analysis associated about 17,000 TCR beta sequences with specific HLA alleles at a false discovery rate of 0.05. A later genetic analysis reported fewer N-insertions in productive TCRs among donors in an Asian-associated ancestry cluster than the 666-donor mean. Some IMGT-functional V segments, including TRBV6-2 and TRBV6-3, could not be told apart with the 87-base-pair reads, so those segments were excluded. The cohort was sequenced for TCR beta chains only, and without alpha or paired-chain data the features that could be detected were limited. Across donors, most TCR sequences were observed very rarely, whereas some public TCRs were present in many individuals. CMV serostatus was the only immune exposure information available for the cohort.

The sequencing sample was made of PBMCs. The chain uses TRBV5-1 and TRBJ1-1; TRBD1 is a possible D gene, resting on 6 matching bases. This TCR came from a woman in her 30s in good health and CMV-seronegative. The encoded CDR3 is CASSLGADRRNTEAFF. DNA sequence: TGCGCCAGCAGCTTGGGGGCGGACAGAAGGAACACTGAAGCTTTCTTT.